This passage covers 11 T cell receptor beta chains from one sample sequenced in a study of PD-L1 blockade in urothelial cancer. The table came from immunoSEQ multiplex PCR; TCRdb's copy has only in-frame clones and leaves some out. The data hold about 43,000 clones, with around 88% observed a single time. Material: PBMCs, obtained around atezolizumab (anti-PD-L1) treatment. These receptor sequences come from a man older than 75 with urothelial cancer.

V gene TRBV6-1 combines with J gene TRBJ1-4, with D possibly matching TRBD1 (5 bases). CDR3 length: 13 residues. Per germline, CDR1 MNHNS and CDR2 SASEGT. The V gene lost 9 bases and the J gene lost 6 bases, with 14 bases spanning the gap. The CDR3 coding sequence is TGTGCCAGTACGGGACTTTGGTATGAAAAACTGTTTTTT. Amino acid sequence: CASTGLWYEKLFF.

This clone was seen just once. This rearrangement joins TRBV30 to TRBJ2-2, with a weak D call TRBD2 (6 bases). Germline V gene lookup returns CDR1 GTSNPN and CDR2 SVGIG (reference sequence). CDR3 size: 16 residues. Trimming took off 0 bases at V and 7 bases at J, with 18 bases between the two ends. The CDR3 protein is CAWSVRMGTGGGELFF. The CDR3 nucleotides read TGTGCCTGGAGTGTACGGATGGGCACCGGGGGCGGGGAGCTGTTTTTT.

V gene TRBV5-1 combines with J gene TRBJ2-2; TRBD2 matches 7 bases. CDR3 length equals 17 residues. Germline trimming cut 0 bases from V and 4 bases from J; bases unmatched to any gene: 9. Germline V gene sequence: CDR1 SGHRS, CDR2 YFSETQ. This chain's CDR3 is CASSLDPNPGGTGELFF. The CDR3 DNA sequence: TGCGCCAGCAGCTTGGATCCCAATCCGGGGGGCACCGGGGAGCTGTTTTTT.

The J gene is TRBJ2-1, the V gene TRBV9, with TRBD1 as a possible D gene (8 bases). The CDR3 sequence is 14 residues long. From germline, CDR1 is SGDLS and CDR2 YYNGEE. Deletions cut 0 bases from V and 8 bases from J, with 12 bases between. DNA for the CDR3: TGTGCCAGCAGCGTAGACAGGGGGGGGGATGAGCAGTTCTTC. This encodes CASSVDRGGDEQFF.

The rearrangement links TRBV6-4 to TRBJ2-3; TRBD2 aligns across 10 bases. The CDR3 loop spans 16 amino acids. Trimming at V came to 4 bases and at J to 6 bases, leaving 10 bases not matched to a gene. Germline CDR1 reads MRHNA; CDR2 reads SNTAGT. The CDR3 reads CASSVSGGTSEDTQYF. The CDR3 bases are TGTGCCAGCAGTGTGAGTGGTGGGACTAGCGAGGATACGCAGTATTTT.

This clone was seen a few times. J is TRBJ2-2 and V is TRBV11-3; no clear D. Germline-derived CDR1 and CDR2 are SGHNT and YENEEA. V lost 1 base, J lost 5 bases, and 14 bases lay in between. CDR3 length equals 16 residues. The DNA for the CDR3 is TGTGCCAGCAGCTTAGGAAGTAGCCCCGGGACCGGGGAGCTGTTTTTT. This translates into CASSLGSSPGTGELFF.

V and J are TRBV30 and TRBJ1-2; 9 positions agree with TRBD1. The CDR3 spans 13 residues. Trimming took 2 bases from V and 6 from J; bases not matched to a gene: 4. The germline CDR1 and CDR2 sequences are GTSNPN and SVGIG (reference sequence). CDR3 in DNA: TGTGCCTGGAGTTCGGGACAGGGTGATGGCTACACCTTC. Translated, it gives CAWSSGQGDGYTF.

In regard to this clone: The identical CDR3 is also encoded by other nucleotide sequences in the sample. The V and J genes are TRBV6-5 and TRBJ1-1; possibly TRBD1 for D (5 bases). CDR1 and CDR2 (germline): MNHEY, SVGAGI. The CDR3 is 14 residues long. V was trimmed by 1 base and J by 1 base, leaving 7 bases between them. CDR3 DNA: TGTGCCAGCAGTTACTTGCAGGGGAACACTGAAGCTTTCTTT. It yields the protein CASSYLQGNTEAFF.

The chain joins TRBV5-1 to TRBJ1-1; the D gene is possibly TRBD1 (6 bases). Trimming stripped 2 bases from V and 1 base from J, with 12 bases between. The CDR3 length is 15 residues. Per germline, CDR1 SGHRS and CDR2 YFSETQ. CDR3 loop: CASSLQGIENTEAFF. CDR3 nucleotides: TGCGCCAGCAGCTTACAGGGAATTGAGAACACTGAAGCTTTCTTT.

The J gene is TRBJ2-1, the V gene TRBV11-3, with 14 bases lining up with TRBD2. The CDR3 has 18 amino acids. The J segment lost 1 base and the V segment lost 3 bases, leaving 5 bases of the junction unmatched. CDR1 and CDR2 (germline): SGHNT, YENEEA. The CDR3 region is CASSFTTSGRGSYNEQFF. The CDR3 DNA follows: TGTGCCAGCAGCTTCACGACTAGCGGGAGGGGGTCCTACAATGAGCAGTTCTTC. Looking up the rest from reference TRBV11-3 and TRBJ2-1 gives the full variable domain: EAGVVQSPRYKIIEKKQPVAFWCNPISGHNTLYWYLQNLGQGPELLIRYENEEAVDDSQLPKDRFSAERLKGVDSTLKIQPAELGDSAVYLCASSFTTSGRGSYNEQFFGPGTRLTVL.

V gene TRBV2 combines with J gene TRBJ1-2; TRBD1 is a possible D gene (6 bases). The CDR3 is 12 amino acids. CDR1 and CDR2 (germline): SNHLY, FYNNEI. V shed 6 bases and J shed 7 bases, with 12 bases lying between them. The CDR3, as DNA: TGTGCCAGCAGCGTCTCACAGGGTGGCTACACCTTC. It yields the protein CASSVSQGGYTF.